One and the same sample provided the 28 T cell receptor beta chains below, sequenced in a study of molecular identifiers for immune sequencing clone quantification. TCRdb re-analysed the PCR reads in MiXCR, keeping a single row per CDR3 protein. The sample lists 38,000 or so distinct CDR3 sequences; 18% were seen once. Sequencing was carried out using naive CD8+ T cells from blood, with Jurkat cell RNA spiked in. Subset defined: FACS-sorted CD8+CD4-CCR7+CD45RA+ naive T cells. The receptors stem from a human donor in good health. Some libraries in this study had Jurkat cell RNA spiked in.

This clonotype was seen only a few times. The chain recombines TRBV4-1 with TRBJ2-7; D is ambiguous. V dropped 1 base and J dropped 3 bases, with 7 bases sitting between them. The CDR3 contains 13 residues. Germline CDR1 is MGHRA and CDR2 is YSYEKL. The CDR3 region has the DNA TGCGCCAGCAGCCAAGGTCTGTACTACGAGCAGTACTTC. Amino acids: CASSQGLYYEQYF.

Worth noting for this clonotype: This may arise from a read error, as a much more abundant clone is one base away. The chain links TRBV4-3 to TRBJ2-1; 7 positions match TRBD2. The CDR3 covers 16 residues. CDR1 is LGHNA, CDR2 YSLEER, per germline. The CDR3 spells CGSSQGSRGRNDEQFF. In DNA form, the CDR3 reads TGCGGCAGCAGCCAAGGCTCCCGCGGGAGAAACGATGAGCAGTTCTTC.

This clonotype occurred many times. V gene TRBV12-3 or TRBV12-4 combines with J gene TRBJ1-4; no definite D call. Trimming cost V 4 bases and J 8 bases, with 17 bases left between them. CDR3 length: 15 residues. Here the CDR3 reads CASSSGQLGAEKLFF. CDR3 coding DNA: TGTGCCAGCAGTTCTGGTCAGCTGGGAGCAGAAAAACTGTTTTTT.

As to this clonotype: This may arise from a read error, as a much more abundant clone is one base away. The chain carries TRBV20-1 and TRBJ1-5, with D maybe TRBD1 (6 bases). V was clipped by 3 bases and J by 9 bases, with 12 bases between them. This CDR3 is 12 amino acids long. Germline lookup yields CDR1 DFQATT and CDR2 SNEGSKA (reference sequence). In nucleotides, the CDR3 is TGCAGTGCTAGTCAGGGGAGCCGGCCCCAGCATTTT. This sequence encodes CSASQGSRPQHF.

This clonotype was observed a handful of times. V and J are TRBV14 and TRBJ2-5; 9 positions agree with TRBD1. The CDR3 sequence is 14 residues long. Germline CDR1 SGHDN, CDR2 FVKESK. J was trimmed by 2 bases and V by 4 bases; bases with no gene match: 2. This chain's CDR3 is CASSRDRAQETQYF. The CDR3, as DNA: TGTGCCAGCAGCCGGGACAGGGCGCAAGAGACCCAGTACTTC.

This clonotype was seen repeatedly, ten times or more. The V call is TRBV9, the J call TRBJ1-5; TRBD1 might be the D (5 bases). CDR1 is SGDLS, CDR2 YYNGEE, per germline. The CDR3 runs to 18 residues. V lost 0 bases and J lost 0, with 16 bases in between. The CDR3 DNA reads as TGTGCCAGCAGCGTAGGCGACGGGACGCCCGATAGCAATCAGCCCCAGCATTTT. Its translation: CASSVGDGTPDSNQPQHF.

This clonotype occurred many times. J is TRBJ1-1 and V is TRBV6-4, with D possibly being TRBD1 (6 bases). CDR1 and CDR2 (germline): MRHNA, SNTAGT. The CDR3 loop spans 13 amino acids. The ends were cut back, 8 bases at V and 0 bases at J, with 10 bases in the middle. CDR3 nucleotides: TGTGCCAGCGCCAGGGGAATGAACACTGAAGCTTTCTTT. As protein: CASARGMNTEAFF.

This rearrangement joins TRBV15 to TRBJ1-1; D unclear. The CDR3 has 16 amino acids. The germline V gene has CDR1 LNHNV and CDR2 YYDKDF (reference sequence). V was pared by 0 bases and J by 0 bases, with 11 bases between. The CDR3 here is CATSREVSTLNTEAFF. The CDR3 DNA sequence: TGTGCCACCAGCAGAGAAGTGAGCACCTTGAACACTGAAGCTTTCTTT.

V and J are TRBV9 and TRBJ2-2; a weak D match, TRBD1 (6 bases). Germline CDR1 and CDR2: SGDLS and YYNGEE. V was clipped by 1 base and J by 3 bases, with 7 bases between them. The CDR3 has 14 amino acids. As DNA, the CDR3 is TGTGCCAGCAGCGTAAACAGGGACACCGGGGAGCTGTTTTTT. Amino acid sequence: CASSVNRDTGELFF.

This clonotype was recorded many times. The V gene is TRBV2, the J gene TRBJ2-3; unclear D gene. There are 11 residues in the CDR3. Trimming left V 8 bases short and J 9 bases short, with 12 bases between. Germline values: CDR1 SNHLY, CDR2 FYNNEI. CDR3 in DNA: TGTGCCAGCGGTGGAGTCCAGACGCAGTATTTT. It yields the protein CASGGVQTQYF.

At least ten counts were recorded for this clonotype. V gene TRBV4-3 combines with J gene TRBJ2-5; possibly TRBD1 for D (5 bases). CDR1 and CDR2 from the germline V gene are LGHNA and YSLEER. The CDR3 contains 16 residues. Trimming took 1 base from V and 1 from J, leaving 13 bases between them. This CDR3 is CASSQGLGVSQETQYF. In DNA form, the CDR3 reads TGCGCCAGCAGCCAAGGGCTAGGGGTGAGCCAAGAGACCCAGTACTTC.

This clonotype was recorded at least ten times. V and J are TRBV28 and TRBJ2-1; no clear D gene. The CDR3 extends over 15 amino acids. V lost 3 bases and J lost 0, with 9 bases in between. The germline V gene encodes CDR1 MDHEN and CDR2 SYDVKM. The CDR3 sequence: CASSFARRSYNEQFF. As DNA, the CDR3 is TGTGCCAGCAGTTTTGCCCGCCGCTCCTACAATGAGCAGTTCTTC.

This clonotype was counted many times. The chain has TRBV7-9 and TRBJ2-7, with a tentative D call TRBD2 (5 bases). Germline V gene lookup returns CDR1 SEHNR and CDR2 FQNEAQ (reference sequence). V lost 3 bases, J lost 1 base, and 16 bases lay in between. The CDR3 is 16 residues long. CDR3: CASSFFGDSASYEQYF. The DNA for the CDR3 is TGTGCCAGCAGCTTTTTTGGGGATAGCGCTTCCTACGAGCAGTACTTC.

This clonotype was counted many times. V is TRBV29-1 and J is TRBJ2-5; 11 bases line up with TRBD2. Losses at the gene ends were 6 bases for V and 5 bases for J; bases not matched to a gene: 5. The length of the CDR3 is 13 residues. The germline V gene has CDR1 SQVTM and CDR2 ANQGSEA. The CDR3 here is CSVVAGGPETQYF. CDR3 bases: TGCAGCGTCGTAGCGGGAGGGCCTGAGACCCAGTACTTC. Using reference TRBV29-1 and TRBJ2-5 for the parts outside the CDR3, the full variable domain is SAVISQKPSRDICQRGTSLTIQCQVDSQVTMMFWYRQQPGQSLTLIATANQGSEATYESGFVIDKFPISRPNLTFSTLTVSNMSPEDSSIYLCSVVAGGPETQYFGPGTRLLVL.

This clonotype was observed many times. V gene TRBV7-9 combines with J gene TRBJ2-2; no definite D call. V lost 0 bases and J 5 bases, leaving 7 bases between the germline ends. Germline CDR1 and CDR2: SEHNR and FQNEAQ (reference sequence). The CDR3 consists of 14 residues. CDR3 in amino acids: CASSLAVGTGELFF. DNA of the CDR3: TGTGCCAGCAGCTTAGCGGTCGGGACCGGGGAGCTGTTTTTT.

The J gene is TRBJ1-2, the V gene TRBV29-1; possibly TRBD1 for D (5 bases). Trimming cost V 4 bases and J 0 bases, with 12 bases left between them. There are 14 residues in the CDR3. Germline V gene sequence: CDR1 SQVTM, CDR2 ANQGSEA. CDR3 DNA sequence: TGCAGCGTTGTAGTCAGGGAAGCTAACTATGGCTACACCTTC. It translates to CSVVVREANYGYTF.

A word on this clonotype: This sequence may be a read error, since a much larger clone differs from it by one base. The chain employs TRBV15 and TRBJ2-1; the D gene is possibly TRBD1 (5 bases). Per the germline V gene, CDR1 is LNHNV and CDR2 is YYDKDF (reference sequence). There are 14 residues in the CDR3. CDR3 DNA: TGTGCCTCCAGCAGAGAAAGGGTAGGGGATGAGCAGTTCTTC. It encodes CASSRERVGDEQFF.

This clonotype was seen only a few times. The chain couples TRBV28 to TRBJ2-1; the D gene is possibly TRBD2 (6 bases). The CDR3 runs to 15 residues. Germline CDR1 is MDHEN and CDR2 is SYDVKM. V was trimmed by 5 bases and J by 9 bases, leaving 20 bases between them. This chain's CDR3 is CASSGSGRGRFEQFF. Written as DNA, the CDR3 is TGTGCCAGCAGTGGGAGTGGGCGGGGAAGGTTTGAGCAGTTCTTC.

This clonotype was counted many times. The rearrangement links TRBV7-9 to TRBJ2-7; 9 bases line up with TRBD1. The CDR3 loop spans 15 amino acids. Germline CDR1 and CDR2: SEHNR and FQNEAQ (reference sequence). The J segment lost 2 bases and the V segment lost 5 bases, leaving 7 bases of the junction unmatched. CDR3 sequence reads: CASSPGTGLTYEQYF. The CDR3 region has the DNA TGTGCCAGCAGCCCAGGGACAGGGCTTACCTACGAGCAGTACTTC.

This clonotype was observed a handful of times. The gene calls are TRBV4-3 and TRBJ2-5, with D possibly TRBD2 on 7 matching bases. The germline V and J ends were trimmed by 3 bases and 4 bases, with 15 bases remaining between them. The CDR3 has 15 residues. Germline V gene data show CDR1 as LGHNA and CDR2 as YSLEER. The CDR3 nucleotides are TGCGCCAGCAGCCACGGGGGGCGCGGAGGAGAGACCCAGTACTTC. It is translated as CASSHGGRGGETQYF.

This clonotype was observed at least ten times. V and J are TRBV9 and TRBJ2-2, with TRBD1 identical over 9 bases. J was trimmed by 0 bases and V by 1 base; bases with no gene match: 4. Per the germline V gene, CDR1 is SGDLS and CDR2 is YYNGEE. The CDR3 is made up of 17 amino acids. The CDR3 DNA reads as TGTGCCAGCAGCGTAACGAGGGACAGGGCGAACACCGGGGAGCTGTTTTTT. This encodes CASSVTRDRANTGELFF.

V gene TRBV15 combines with J gene TRBJ2-5, with D possibly being TRBD2 (5 bases). Germline V gene lookup returns CDR1 LNHNV and CDR2 YYDKDF (reference sequence). Trimming took off 6 bases at V and 4 bases at J, with 21 bases between the two ends. The CDR3 covers 16 residues. CDR3 protein: CATSSLKSGRVETQYF. CDR3 coding DNA: TGTGCCACCAGTTCCCTAAAGTCGGGAAGGGTAGAGACCCAGTACTTC. Variable domain in full (rest from reference TRBV15 and TRBJ2-5): DAMVIQNPRYQVTQFGKPVTLSCSQTLNHNVMYWYQQKSSQAPKLLFHYYDKDFNNEADTPDNFQSRRPNTSFCFLDIRSPGLGDTAMYLCATSSLKSGRVETQYFGPGTRLLVL.

The sample holds many counts of this clonotype. The V gene is TRBV4-1, the J gene TRBJ2-7; the D is unclear. V was pared by 1 base and J by 3 bases, with 4 bases between. This CDR3 contains 12 residues. From germline, CDR1 is MGHRA and CDR2 YSYEKL. The CDR3 loop reads CASSQASYEQYF. The CDR3 DNA reads as TGCGCCAGCAGCCAAGCCAGCTACGAGCAGTACTTC.

This clonotype occurred many times. J is TRBJ2-5 and V is TRBV12-3 or TRBV12-4; D not resolved. V was shortened by 10 bases and J by 1 base, with 13 bases between the two germline ends. This CDR3 contains 13 residues. CDR3 sequence (DNA): TGTGCCAAACCGCGGCGTTGCCAAGAGACCCAGTACTTC. Its translation: CAKPRRCQETQYF.

This clonotype has a count of ten or more. The chain uses TRBV14 and TRBJ2-7; TRBD2 matches 8 bases. Germline V gene sequence: CDR1 SGHDN, CDR2 FVKESK. V lost 0 bases, J lost 4 bases, and 5 bases stayed unmatched. The length of the CDR3 is 15 residues. CDR3 amino acids: CASSQDSSGRYEQYF. In DNA form, the CDR3 reads TGTGCCAGCAGCCAAGATTCCAGCGGGAGATACGAGCAGTACTTC.

This clonotype was counted many times. The rearrangement uses TRBV20-1 and TRBJ2-7; 7 nucleotides agree with TRBD2. Looked up from germline, CDR1 is DFQATT and CDR2 is SNEGSKA (reference sequence). The CDR3 is 13 residues long. The junction had 9 bases not matched to a gene; V was cut back by 8 bases and J by 2 bases. The CDR3 region is CSCGGDAPYEQYF. The CDR3 bases are TGCAGTTGCGGGGGAGACGCACCCTACGAGCAGTACTTC.

This clonotype was counted at least ten times. The chain uses TRBV10-3 and TRBJ2-1; tentatively, D is TRBD2 (6 bases). The germline gives CDR1 ENHRY, CDR2 SYGVKD. Trimming shortened V by 10 bases and J by 4 bases, and 17 bases separated the two germline ends. The CDR3 is 14 residues long. Here the CDR3 reads CATKSGEAYNEQFF. In nucleotides, the CDR3 is TGTGCCACAAAATCGGGGGAGGCATACAATGAGCAGTTCTTC.

This clonotype was recorded only once. This may be a read error, as it is one base from a much larger clone. The V and J genes are TRBV6-5 and TRBJ2-7, with D possibly TRBD2 on 5 matching bases. The CDR3 runs to 15 residues. Germline V CDR1 and CDR2: MNHEY, SVGAGI. The CDR3 region is CASSYSTGSSYEQCF. The CDR3 DNA is TGTGCCAGCAGTTACTCGACGGGAAGCTCCTACGAGCAGTGCTTC.